Included here is one T cell receptor (beta chain) sequence, with context. Relative to the germline gene, one junction end is altered; a read error may explain this. This sample stems from a study of blood T cells in healthy people across ages. Looked up from germline, CDR1 is SGHRS and CDR2 is YFSETQ. The CDR3 covers 15 residues. With a J-beta primer mix and a sample-barcoded 5' primer, a second PCR ran about 6 to 11 cycles. TCRdb passed the 5' RACE reads through MiXCR, listing each CDR3 protein once. The data contain 800,000 to 1,300,000 distinct CDR3 sequences, under 30% of them seen just once; the ten biggest clones take up around 0.75%. Separately, the same data were catalogued under a study of T cells of mothers and their children. This second study says: Primer M1S, used in the second PCR, introduced sample barcodes and 2-4 random nucleotides.

The rearrangement links TRBV5-1 to TRBJ1-1; D not resolved. The receptor's source is a girl aged 2 to 10 in good health. The specimen sequenced was blood. CDR3 region: CASSLVPGMNPEAFF. Here the CDR3 DNA reads TGCGCCAGCAGCTTGGTCCCGGGGATGAACCCTGAAGCTTTCTTT. The variable domain in full, completed from reference TRBV5-1 and TRBJ1-1, reads KAGVTQTPRYLIKTRGQQVTLSCSPISGHRSVSWYQQTPGQGLQFLFEYFSETQRNKGNFPGRFSGRQFSNSRSEMNVSTLELGDSALYLCASSLVPGMNPEAFFGQGTRLTVV.